This TCR beta chain stems from a study of shared clonotypes between healthy human individuals. Turning to the study itself: Used for every donor were three CD4 naive, three CD4 memory, two CD8 naive and one CD8 memory plate.

Germline V gives CDR1 KGHSH, CDR2 LQKENI. Between the trimmed V and J ends, which lost 3 bases and 0 bases, there was a span of 11 bases. The CDR3 runs to 15 residues. Every subset's genomic DNA went evenly onto several immunoSEQ plates. Sequencing was performed with immunoSEQ multiplex PCR; in TCRdb, only in-frame clones are kept and a portion is missing. The sample has roughly 1,500,000 clones; approximately 98% are singletons. Among the donors, all were Caucasian adults who lived in Nashville, Tennessee. Study findings and constraints: Collection of samples was limited to blood; tissue repertoires likely differ.

In regard to this clone: Its target is not known.

Sequencing was carried out using naive CD4+ T cells sorted from blood. The subset denotes: CD45RA+ positively selected. This chain uses TRBV18 with TRBJ2-5; D not certain. The origin of this receptor is a man aged 25 to 40 in good health. This CDR3 reads CASSPTTVYQETQYF. The CDR3 nucleotides are TGTGCCAGCTCACCGACCACAGTGTACCAAGAGACCCAGTACTTC.